Sequencing of this T cell receptor (beta chain) was carried out in a study of blood T cell repertoires in COVID-19 (dated by TCRdb to about 2020). For the wider study: Samples from collaborators originated in the United States, Italy and Spain and spanned both the acute and convalescent phases of COVID-19. The prospective study material was composed of cDNA or gDNA derived from T cells, B-cell-depleted T cells, or PBMCs. Subjects who had been exposed to COVID-19, were actively infected with it, or had recovered from it provided the deeply sampled blood TCRbeta repertoires that made up the dataset. The repertoires were released in a freely available public database meant as a resource for research on the immune response to SARS-CoV-2. Samples came from the ongoing ImmuneRACE study (first 160 participants) plus 1,254 subjects from 6 global collaborators. Sample metadata almost always included a de-identified subject ID, COVID-19 status, age in years and sex. Where available, HLA class I and class II types were taken from metadata supplied by the sample provider and were not determined by assay-based typing. What the research found in general, with its limitations: How much clinical and demographic metadata was included differed by source and by participant, and the metadata was provided uncurated.

At the junction V is shortened by 0 bases and J by 4 bases; bases outside the gene matches: 2. The CDR3 runs 15 residues from the cysteine to the phenylalanine. The DNA shown is the 45-base CDR3, in frame from base 1. CDR1 and CDR2 were assigned from the germline V gene as SGHRS and YFSETQ. To note about this clone: Its recognized antigen is unknown. No base quality information exists; no much larger clone differs at one position.

The collaborating institutions used their own protocols to collect whole blood in K2EDTA tubes. For TCRbeta analysis, collaborator samples were shipped as frozen whole blood, as isolated PBMCs, or as DNA extracted from either sample type. The immunoSEQ Assay, a bias-controlled multiplex PCR, was used to amplify TCRbeta CDR3 regions from genomic DNA. Per the original workflow: Within the assay, amplification of reference gene primers was used to estimate how many nucleated cells each sample contained. To quantify the absolute abundance of each unique TCRbeta CDR3 rearrangement, sequence reads were collapsed and filtered. For each sample, productive Simpson clonality was calculated as the square root of Simpson's diversity index over productive rearrangements. Not all clones reach the TCRdb copy of this immuneACCESS table, which keeps in-frame sequences only. Checked studies attribute under half of the gap to unresolved V genes and leave the rest unexplained. The V and J calls and clone size were taken over from that table, and D and trimming were inferred from the DNA. Counted in this sample were 200,000 to 250,000 clones; about 90% of them appeared once. Together, the top ten hold around 1.5% of the sample.

The source is a man between 18 and 29 years old with active or convalescent COVID-19. Specimen: peripheral blood. In this chain, TRBV5-1 is recombined with TRBJ1-5, and 9 junctional nucleotides match TRBD1. The nucleotide sequence reads as follows: TGCGCCAGCAGCTTGGGGACAGGGGAGAATCAGCCCCAGCATTTT. This is translated as CASSLGTGENQPQHF.